One and the same sample provided the 26 T cell receptor beta chains below, sequenced in a study of T cells in Graves' hyperthyroidism and ophthalmopathy. Regions amplified from RNA transcripts were the TCR beta CDR3 regions. The TCR CDR3 first-round RT-PCR relied on the HTBI primer set. TCRdb passed the multiplex PCR reads through MiXCR, listing each CDR3 protein once. The repertoire includes 150,000 to 200,000 distinct CDR3 sequences, around 8.9% of them detected once, and around 20% sits in the top ten. Sequenced material: blood. These TCRs come from a woman under 30 with Graves' hyperthyroidism that later progressed to Graves' ophthalmopathy.

The chain joins TRBV19 to TRBJ2-2, with D maybe TRBD2 (5 bases). Trimming left V 7 bases short and J 5 bases short, with 14 bases between. This CDR3 is 14 amino acids long. The germline gives CDR1 LNHDA, CDR2 SQIVND (reference sequence). The CDR3 reads CASMVEGRTGELFF. The CDR3 coding sequence is TGTGCCAGTATGGTAGAGGGCAGAACCGGGGAGCTGTTTTTT.

This clonotype was observed many times. The genes are TRBV6-2 or TRBV6-3 and TRBJ2-2; D perhaps matches TRBD2 (6 bases). Germline V gene sequence: CDR1 MNHEY, CDR2 SVGEGT. The CDR3 sequence is 13 residues long. V dropped 7 bases and J dropped 6 bases, with 12 bases sitting between them. The CDR3 DNA is TGTGCCAGCACCACGCGGGATGCCGGGGAGCTGTTTTTT. It specifies CASTTRDAGELFF.

The sample holds many counts of this clonotype. J is TRBJ2-1 and V is TRBV18; 9 bases fit TRBD1. The CDR3 runs 16 residues. Germline loops: CDR1 KGHSH, CDR2 LQKENI. V was pared by 4 bases and J by 5 bases, with 9 bases of the junction left unmatched. CDR3 region: CASSRETGGWNNEQFF. The CDR3 DNA reads as TGTGCCAGCTCACGAGAGACAGGGGGTTGGAACAATGAGCAGTTCTTC.

This clonotype was observed at least ten times. The V gene is TRBV20-1, the J gene TRBJ2-1, with D hard to call. Germline V CDR1 and CDR2: DFQATT, SNEGSKA (reference sequence). V lost 2 bases and J 2 bases, leaving 7 bases between the germline ends. The CDR3 extends over 13 amino acids. CDR3 region: CSARLAAYNEQFF. The CDR3 nucleotides read TGCAGTGCTAGATTAGCCGCCTACAATGAGCAGTTCTTC.

On this clonotype itself: This may come from a read error, since a much larger clone is one base off. No conserved phenylalanine or tryptophan is present at the end of the CDR3, so a read error is the likely explanation. J is TRBJ1-2 and V is TRBV30; possibly TRBD1 for D (5 bases). The CDR3 is 11 residues long. Germline V CDR1 and CDR2: GTSNPN, SVGIG (reference sequence). V was clipped by 1 base and J by 7 bases, with 7 bases between them. CDR3 loop: CAWSGGGGYTL. Written as DNA, the CDR3 is TGTGCCTGGAGTGGTGGGGGTGGCTACACCCTC.

In this sample, this clonotype turned up many times. The chain links TRBV6-4 to TRBJ2-1; D is uncertain. The germline CDR1 and CDR2 sequences are MRHNA and SNTAGT. This CDR3 has 14 amino acids. With 0 bases removed from V and 6 bases from J, the gap between germline ends came to 9 bases. The CDR3 is CASSDSPDFNEQFF. As DNA, the CDR3 is TGTGCCAGCAGTGACTCACCCGACTTCAATGAGCAGTTCTTC.

This clonotype was counted between two and nine times. In nucleotides, the CDR3 is TGTGCCAGCAGCCAAGACTCCTTAATACTTAACACTGAAGCTTTCTTT. Residues: CASSQDSLILNTEAFF. The chain couples TRBV3-1 to TRBJ1-1, with D unclear. This CDR3 region has 16 residues. Germline V gene data show CDR1 as LGHDT and CDR2 as YNNKEL (reference sequence). Trimming stripped 0 bases from V and 2 bases from J, with 13 bases between.

This clonotype has ten or more counts. CDR3 loop: CSAPDYRETQYF. CDR3 sequence (DNA): TGCAGTGCTCCGGACTATCGAGAGACCCAGTACTTC. The V and J genes are TRBV20-1 and TRBJ2-5, with a tentative D call TRBD2 (6 bases). CDR1 is DFQATT and CDR2 is SNEGSKA in the germline V gene (reference sequence). The CDR3 is made up of 12 amino acids. V lost 5 bases and J 4 bases, leaving 11 bases between the germline ends.

This clonotype was recorded many times. The chain carries TRBV6-1 and TRBJ1-6; D is ambiguous. Per germline, CDR1 MNHNS and CDR2 SASEGT. This CDR3 region has 15 residues. V lost 8 bases to trimming and J lost 7 bases, with 18 bases between them. DNA of the CDR3: TGTGCCAGCTGGGGATCCGAATTAAGGAATTCACCCCTCCACTTT. The encoded protein is CASWGSELRNSPLHF.

This clonotype was found many times. The chain combines TRBV20-1 with TRBJ2-5; tentative D call: TRBD1 (6 bases). V lost 8 bases to trimming and J lost 5 bases, with 21 bases between them. The CDR3 has 14 residues. Germline assignment: CDR1 DFQATT and CDR2 SNEGSKA (reference sequence). CDR3 sequence (DNA): TGCAGTTCCTATTTAACCGGGACATCGGAGACCCAGTACTTC. It specifies CSSYLTGTSETQYF.

The chain joins TRBV5-1 to TRBJ1-1; no firm D call. The germline V and J ends were trimmed by 0 bases and 5 bases, with 14 bases remaining between them. CDR1 and CDR2 from the germline V gene are SGHRS and YFSETQ. The CDR3 extends over 15 amino acids. CDR3 in DNA: TGCGCCAGCAGCTTGGTTTTGGGAAAGGAGACTGAAGCTTTCTTT. This gives the protein CASSLVLGKETEAFF.

This CDR3 reads CASSIENSEQFF. CDR3 nucleotides: TGTGCCAGTAGTATAGAGAACTCTGAGCAGTTCTTC. The chain carries TRBV19 and TRBJ2-1, with D unresolved. Per the germline V gene, CDR1 is LNHDA and CDR2 is SQIVND (reference sequence). V lost 0 bases and J 9 bases, leaving 6 bases between the germline ends. The CDR3 is 12 residues long.

This clonotype was seen a handful of times. The V gene is TRBV6-1, the J gene TRBJ1-6, with D perhaps TRBD1 (5 bases). The CDR3 spans 15 residues. CDR1 MNHNS and CDR2 SASEGT come from the germline V gene. Trimming pared 7 bases from V and 5 bases from J, leaving 15 bases between. The CDR3 region is CASTERQTDNSPLHF. CDR3 sequence (DNA): TGTGCCAGCACTGAGAGACAGACAGATAATTCACCCCTCCACTTT.

Remarks on this clonotype: A single base separates this from a much larger clone, so it may be a read error. The chain uses TRBV5-6 and TRBJ1-2; D remains unclear. Germline V CDR1 and CDR2: SGHDT, YYEEEE. Trimming cost V 2 bases and J 3 bases, with 2 bases left between them. The CDR3 is 11 residues long. CDR3 DNA sequence: TGTGCCAGCAGCTTTGACTATGGCTACACCTTC. Translating it yields CASSFDYGYTF.

This clonotype was seen only a few times. The chain uses TRBV10-3 and TRBJ2-2; D uncertain. In germline, CDR1 is ENHRY, CDR2 SYGVKD. The V end was cut by 0 bases, the J end by 6 bases, with 11 bases between. The CDR3 covers 15 residues. The CDR3 protein is CAISESSSRSGELFF. CDR3 coding DNA: TGTGCCATCAGTGAGTCTAGTTCACGATCCGGGGAGCTGTTTTTT.

This clonotype has a count of ten or more. The chain recombines TRBV7-9 with TRBJ2-1; weak D call: TRBD1 (6 bases). V was trimmed by 6 bases and J by 0 bases, leaving 12 bases between them. The CDR3 length is 15 residues. Germline V gene lookup returns CDR1 SEHNR and CDR2 FQNEAQ (reference sequence). CDR3 sequence reads: CASRPRGVSYNEQFF. In DNA, the CDR3 is TGTGCCAGCAGACCCAGGGGAGTCTCCTACAATGAGCAGTTCTTC.

This clonotype was detected many times. The chain uses TRBV27 and TRBJ2-7; 7 positions agree with TRBD1. J lost 3 bases, V lost 6 bases, and 11 bases had no gene match. Germline V CDR1 and CDR2: MNHEY, SMNVEV (reference sequence). The CDR3 extends over 15 amino acids. As DNA, the CDR3 is TGTGCCAGCAGCACAAACAGGGGCCCGCACTACGAGCAGTACTTC. As protein: CASSTNRGPHYEQYF.

The chain couples TRBV11-3 to TRBJ2-2; D remains unclear. Germline CDR1 SGHNT, CDR2 YENEEA. This CDR3 comprises 14 residues. V lost 0 bases, J lost 7 bases, and 9 bases lay in between. The CDR3 here is CASSLDKIGGELFF. DNA for the CDR3: TGTGCCAGCAGCTTAGATAAAATTGGCGGGGAGCTGTTTTTT.

This clonotype was seen at least ten times. The chain joins TRBV12-3 or TRBV12-4 to TRBJ1-4, with 8 positions matching TRBD1. V gave up 6 bases and J gave up 3 bases; unmatched junction bases: 3. The CDR3 totals 14 residues. CDR3 in amino acids: CASRQGAANEKLFF. CDR3 sequence (DNA): TGTGCCAGCAGGCAGGGGGCTGCTAATGAAAAACTGTTTTTT.

In its sample, this clonotype was seen many times. The rearrangement joins TRBV2 to TRBJ1-1, with unresolved D. V was shortened by 1 base and J by 4 bases, with 10 bases between the two germline ends. The CDR3 has 14 amino acids. Germline V lookup: CDR1 SNHLY, CDR2 FYNNEI. CDR3 sequence reads: CASSEVLSITEAFF. CDR3 nucleotide sequence: TGTGCCAGCAGTGAAGTCCTGTCCATCACTGAAGCTTTCTTT.

This clonotype was observed at least ten times. The gene calls are TRBV10-1 and TRBJ1-5; D is undetermined. V dropped 5 bases and J dropped 4 bases, with 9 bases sitting between them. Germline V gene data show CDR1 as WNHNN and CDR2 as SYGVQD (reference sequence). This CDR3 is 13 amino acids long. CDR3 protein: CASSFGENQPQHF. CDR3 sequence (DNA): TGCGCCAGCAGTTTCGGGGAGAATCAGCCCCAGCATTTT.

The V and J genes are TRBV4-2 and TRBJ1-3; D gene unclear. Germline V gene lookup returns CDR1 LGHNA and CDR2 YNFKEQ. The V gene lost 0 bases and the J gene lost 0 bases, with 6 bases spanning the gap. CDR3 length: 15 amino acids. Here the CDR3 DNA reads TGTGCCAGCAGCCAAGATCCGAACTCTGGAAACACCATATATTTT. Amino acids: CASSQDPNSGNTIYF.

This clonotype was seen only a few times. As DNA, the CDR3 is TGTGCCTGGAGTGTACGTTTTAATGAAAAACTGTTTTTT. Protein: CAWSVRFNEKLFF. This rearrangement joins TRBV30 to TRBJ1-4; D gene uncertain. CDR1 GTSNPN and CDR2 SVGIG come from the germline V gene (reference sequence). This CDR3 is built from 13 residues. V gave up 0 bases and J gave up 4 bases, with 6 bases separating them.

Many counts were recorded for this clonotype. The CDR3 sequence is CASSFLAVRDNSPLHF. The CDR3 coding sequence is TGTGCCAGCAGCTTTTTGGCAGTACGAGATAATTCACCCCTCCACTTT. This chain links TRBV5-6 with TRBJ1-6; D is unclear. CDR3 size: 16 residues. V lost 2 bases and J lost 5, with 14 bases in between. Germline CDR1 reads SGHDT; CDR2 reads YYEEEE.

This clonotype has a handful of counts. J is TRBJ2-1 and V is TRBV7-9, with TRBD2 identical over 9 bases. In germline, CDR1 is SEHNR, CDR2 FQNEAQ (reference sequence). This CDR3 comprises 19 residues. The junction had 10 bases not matched to a gene; V was cut back by 0 bases and J by 1 base. This CDR3 reads CASSLARLAGKLSYNEQFF. Here the CDR3 DNA reads TGTGCCAGCAGCTTAGCGAGGCTAGCGGGAAAGTTATCCTACAATGAGCAGTTCTTC.

This clonotype was picked up many times. The V and J genes are TRBV7-2 and TRBJ1-5; D possibly corresponds to TRBD1 (6 bases). The CDR3 is made up of 16 amino acids. Germline-derived CDR1 and CDR2 are SGHTA and FQGNSA. V lost 4 bases to trimming and J lost 6 bases, with 19 bases between them. The CDR3 coding sequence is TGTGCCAGCAGCTCCACGACGGGGGCAGTTGGTCAGCCCCAGCATTTT. Amino acid sequence: CASSSTTGAVGQPQHF.